A selection of T cell receptor beta chains follows, all from one sample in a study of blood T cell repertoires in COVID-19. The assay was immunoSEQ multiplex PCR, and TCRdb's table has in-frame clones only and misses some. The sample has approximately 37,000 clones, 80% to 90% seen once; the top ten hold around 10%. The sample taken for sequencing was peripheral blood. These receptors all come from an elderly man with active COVID-19. CDR3s include the opening cysteine and the closing phenylalanine or tryptophan. The order of the fields is D gene, J gene, clone size, V gene, CDR3 protein, CDR3 DNA. The D gene is left open where the match is weak. Clone size, where shown, is once, few, many, or a class for clones that have expanded.

>TRBD1|TRBJ1-1|.|TRBV5-4
CASKFQDRVNTEAFF
TGTGCCAGCAAATTCCAGGACAGGGTGAACACTGAAGCTTTCTTT
>TRBD1|TRBJ2-7|.|TRBV5-6
CASSETGGSYEQYF
TGTGCCAGCAGCGAGACAGGGGGATCTTACGAGCAGTACTTC
>TRBD1|TRBJ2-3|.|TRBV28
CASSRTGVSDTQYF
TGTGCCAGCAGTAGGACAGGGGTTTCAGATACGCAGTATTTT
>TRBD1|TRBJ1-2|.|TRBV12-3/TRBV12-4
CASSLDRTYGYTF
TGTGCCAGCAGTTTGGACAGGACCTATGGCTACACCTTC
>.|TRBJ2-6|.|TRBV6-2/TRBV6-3
CASSWGGGGANVLTF
TGTGCCAGCAGTTGGGGGGGCGGTGGGGCCAACGTCCTGACTTTC
>.|TRBJ1-5|.|TRBV28
CASSWNSFSNQPQHF
TGTGCCAGCAGTTGGAACAGTTTTAGCAATCAGCCCCAGCATTTT
>TRBD1|TRBJ1-1|.|TRBV7-6
CASSPRTGPIRGAFF
TGTGCCAGCAGCCCTAGGACAGGGCCAATAAGGGGAGCTTTCTTT
>.|TRBJ2-3|.|TRBV27
CASSLGHYTDTQYF
TGTGCCAGCAGTTTAGGACATTACACAGATACGCAGTATTTT
>TRBD2|TRBJ2-3|.|TRBV7-2
CASRLTSGRTDTQYF
TGTGCCAGCCGCCTGACTAGCGGGAGGACAGATACGCAGTATTTT
>TRBD2|TRBJ2-1|.|TRBV5-1
CASSLGTSGMNRQFF
TGCGCCAGCAGCTTGGGGACTAGCGGGATGAACAGGCAGTTCTTC
>.|TRBJ2-7|.|TRBV7-9
CASSYREFPYEQYF
TGTGCCAGCAGCTACAGGGAGTTCCCCTACGAGCAGTACTTC
>.|TRBJ1-3|.|TRBV5-1
CASSSKPHGTTAGNTIYF
TGCGCCAGCAGCAGTAAACCTCACGGGACAACGGCTGGAAACACCATATATTTT
>.|TRBJ2-3|.|TRBV12-3/TRBV12-4
CASTSGEDTQYF
TGTGCCAGCACTTCAGGGGAGGATACGCAGTATTTT
>.|TRBJ1-3|.|TRBV12-3/TRBV12-4
CASSLQNTIYF
TGTGCCAGCAGTTTACAGAACACCATATATTTT
>.|TRBJ1-2|.|TRBV3-1/TRBV3-2
CASSQVRQAFNYGYTF
TGTGCCAGCAGCCAAGTAAGACAGGCCTTTAACTATGGCTACACCTTC
>.|TRBJ1-2|.|TRBV21-1
CASSPHGQGVAEDGYTF
TGTGCCAGCAGCCCCCATGGACAGGGGGTCGCTGAGGATGGCTACACCTTC
>TRBD2|TRBJ2-3|few|TRBV18
CASSPTSGSTDTQYF
TGTGCCAGCTCACCTACTAGCGGTAGCACAGATACGCAGTATTTT
>.|TRBJ1-1|.|TRBV19
CASSPQRGMNTEAFF
TGTGCCAGTAGCCCCCAGCGGGGTATGAACACTGAAGCTTTCTTT
>TRBD2|TRBJ2-1|.|TRBV2
CASSPPGLADEQFF
TGTGCCAGCAGTCCCCCGGGACTAGCGGATGAGCAGTTCTTC
>TRBD1|TRBJ1-5|.|TRBV18
CASSPYDRADNQPQHF
TGTGCCAGCTCACCATACGACAGGGCCGACAATCAGCCCCAGCATTTT
>.|TRBJ2-1|once|TRBV30
CAWSFNRNEQFF
TGTGCCTGGAGTTTCAACAGGAATGAGCAGTTCTTC
>TRBD2|TRBJ2-1|.|TRBV6-2/TRBV6-3
CASSSGLAYNEQFF
TGTGCCAGCAGTTCCGGACTAGCTTACAATGAGCAGTTCTTC
>.|TRBJ2-7|.|TRBV6-5
CASTKGQGVGEQYF
TGTGCCAGCACCAAGGGGCAGGGCGTGGGGGAGCAGTACTTC
>TRBD1|TRBJ1-2|.|TRBV5-6
CASSIGQGSGYTF
TGTGCCAGCAGCATCGGACAGGGGAGTGGCTACACCTTC
>TRBD1|TRBJ2-5|.|TRBV5-7
CASSRGTADKETQYF
TGTGCCAGCAGCAGGGGGACAGCCGACAAAGAGACCCAGTACTTC
>.|TRBJ1-1|.|TRBV6-6
CASSYQGPTEAFF
TGTGCCAGCAGTTATCAGGGCCCCACTGAAGCTTTCTTT
>TRBD2|TRBJ2-3|.|TRBV9
CASSVGAGVADTQYF
TGTGCCAGCAGCGTAGGAGCGGGAGTAGCAGATACGCAGTATTTT
>TRBD1|TRBJ2-1|.|TRBV28
CAGNSDRGHGEQFF
TGTGCCGGAAATTCGGACAGGGGCCACGGTGAGCAGTTCTTC
>TRBD1|TRBJ2-7|few|TRBV19
CASMRGWTGGSYEQYF
TGTGCCAGTATGCGGGGTTGGACAGGGGGATCCTACGAGCAGTACTTC
>.|TRBJ2-7|once|TRBV6-2/TRBV6-3
CASSYRSGGTYEQYF
TGTGCCAGCAGTTACAGGAGCGGAGGGACCTACGAGCAGTACTTC
>.|TRBJ2-2|.|TRBV15
CATSSWRSIDRRDTGELFF
TGTGCCACCAGCAGTTGGAGGTCGATAGATAGACGGGACACCGGGGAGCTGTTTTTT
>.|TRBJ2-6|.|TRBV19
CASSTGGNGANVLTF
TGTGCCAGTAGTACAGGGGGGAATGGGGCCAACGTCCTGACTTTC
>TRBD1|TRBJ1-1|.|TRBV28
CASSLVPLGQKEAFF
TGTGCCAGCAGTTTGGTTCCTCTGGGACAGAAAGAAGCTTTCTTT
>.|TRBJ2-3|.|TRBV11-3
CASSPYLGPTDTQYF
TGTGCCAGCAGCCCTTACTTGGGCCCCACAGATACGCAGTATTTT
>TRBD2|TRBJ2-3|.|TRBV5-6
CASSGSGLAGTDTQYF
TGTGCCAGCAGCGGCAGTGGACTAGCGGGGACAGATACGCAGTATTTT
>TRBD1|TRBJ2-5|.|TRBV28
CASKLTGTETQYF
TGTGCCAGCAAGCTGACAGGGACGGAGACCCAGTACTTC
>TRBD1|TRBJ2-3|.|TRBV6-5
CASSRDRVSDTQYF
TGTGCCAGCAGCCGGGACAGGGTGTCAGATACGCAGTATTTT
>TRBD1|TRBJ1-1|.|TRBV7-9
CASSPRQGNTEAFF
TGTGCCAGCAGCCCCAGACAGGGGAACACTGAAGCTTTCTTT
>TRBD1|TRBJ1-3|.|TRBV25-1
CASRGQGEPSTIYF
TGTGCCAGCCGGGGACAGGGGGAACCCAGCACCATATATTTT
>.|TRBJ2-7|.|TRBV29-1
CSVQPGAYEQYF
TGCAGCGTGCAGCCGGGGGCCTACGAGCAGTACTTC
>TRBD1|TRBJ2-5|.|TRBV28
CASSRFGQGPQETQYF
TGTGCCAGCAGCCGATTCGGACAGGGGCCACAAGAGACCCAGTACTTC
>.|TRBJ2-3|.|TRBV11-2
CASSLVPADTQYF
TGTGCCAGCAGCTTAGTTCCGGCAGATACGCAGTATTTT
>TRBD2|TRBJ2-7|.|TRBV6-6
CASSTPTGGAYEQYF
TGTGCCAGCAGTACCCCGACGGGAGGGGCTTACGAGCAGTACTTC
>.|TRBJ2-4|.|TRBV7-9
CASSSAPDSAKNIQYF
TGTGCCAGCAGCTCCGCCCCCGACAGCGCCAAAAACATTCAGTACTTC
>.|TRBJ2-3|few|TRBV2
CASQGYTDTQYF
TGTGCCAGCCAGGGTTACACAGATACGCAGTATTTT
>.|TRBJ2-5|.|TRBV7-9
CAGMTGTETQYF
TGTGCCGGAATGACAGGGACTGAGACCCAGTACTTC